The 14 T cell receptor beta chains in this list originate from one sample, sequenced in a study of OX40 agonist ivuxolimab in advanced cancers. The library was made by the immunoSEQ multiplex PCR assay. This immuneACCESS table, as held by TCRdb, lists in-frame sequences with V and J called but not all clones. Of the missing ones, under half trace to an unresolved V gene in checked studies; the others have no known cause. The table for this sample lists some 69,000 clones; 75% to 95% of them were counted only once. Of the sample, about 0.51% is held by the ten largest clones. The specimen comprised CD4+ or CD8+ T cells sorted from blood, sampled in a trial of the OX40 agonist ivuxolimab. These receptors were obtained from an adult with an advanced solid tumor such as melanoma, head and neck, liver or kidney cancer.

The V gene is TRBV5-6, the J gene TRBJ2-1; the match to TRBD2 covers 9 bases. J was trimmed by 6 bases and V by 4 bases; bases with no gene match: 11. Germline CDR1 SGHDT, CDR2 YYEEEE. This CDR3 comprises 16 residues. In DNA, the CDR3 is TGTGCCAGCAGCCTGCGGCGGGAGGGCCGTATCAATGAGCAGTTCTTC. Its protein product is CASSLRREGRINEQFF. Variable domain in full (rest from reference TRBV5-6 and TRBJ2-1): DAGVTQSPTHLIKTRGQQVTLRCSPKSGHDTVSWYQQALGQGPQFIFQYYEEEERQRGNFPDRFSGHQFPNYSSELNVNALLLGDSALYLCASSLRREGRINEQFFGPGTRLTVL.

CDR3 nucleotide sequence: TGTGCCAGCAGCGGACCGTTGAGCTCCTATAATTCACCCCTCCACTTT. Protein: CASSGPLSSYNSPLHF. The chain combines TRBV5-4 with TRBJ1-6; D unclear. This CDR3 spans 16 amino acids. CDR1 is SGHNT, CDR2 YYREEE, per germline (reference sequence). Trimming left V 4 bases short and J 0 bases short, with 11 bases between.

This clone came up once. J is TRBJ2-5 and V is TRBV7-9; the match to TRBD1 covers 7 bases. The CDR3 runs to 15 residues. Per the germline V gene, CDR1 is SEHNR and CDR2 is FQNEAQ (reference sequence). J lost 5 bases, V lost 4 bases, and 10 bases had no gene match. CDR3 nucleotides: TGTGCCAGCAGCTCCCGGACAGGCCTGGGGGAGACCCAGTACTTC. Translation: CASSSRTGLGETQYF. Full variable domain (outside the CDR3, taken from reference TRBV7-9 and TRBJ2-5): DTGVSQNPRHKITKRGQNVTFRCDPISEHNRLYWYRQTLGQGPEFLTYFQNEAQLEKSRLLSDRFSAERPKGSFSTLEIQRTEQGDSAMYLCASSSRTGLGETQYFGPGTRLLVL.

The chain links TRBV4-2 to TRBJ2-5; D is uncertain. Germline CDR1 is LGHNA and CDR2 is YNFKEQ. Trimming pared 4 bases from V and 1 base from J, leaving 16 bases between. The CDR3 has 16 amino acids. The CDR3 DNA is TGTGCCAGCAGCCCCGGTACACTCGACCGCCAAGAGACCCAGTACTTC. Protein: CASSPGTLDRQETQYF.

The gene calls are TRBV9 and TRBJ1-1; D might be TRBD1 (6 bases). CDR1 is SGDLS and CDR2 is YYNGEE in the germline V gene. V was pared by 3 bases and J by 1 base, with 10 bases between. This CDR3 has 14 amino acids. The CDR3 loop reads CASSGQVGNTEAFF. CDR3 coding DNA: TGTGCCAGCAGCGGACAGGTGGGGAACACTGAAGCTTTCTTT.

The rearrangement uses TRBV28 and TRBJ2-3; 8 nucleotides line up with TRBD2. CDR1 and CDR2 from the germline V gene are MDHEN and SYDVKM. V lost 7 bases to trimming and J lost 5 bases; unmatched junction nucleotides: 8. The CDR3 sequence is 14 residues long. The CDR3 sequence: CASNRGGTRDTQYF. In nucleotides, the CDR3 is TGTGCCAGCAATCGGGGGGGCACCCGAGATACGCAGTATTTT.

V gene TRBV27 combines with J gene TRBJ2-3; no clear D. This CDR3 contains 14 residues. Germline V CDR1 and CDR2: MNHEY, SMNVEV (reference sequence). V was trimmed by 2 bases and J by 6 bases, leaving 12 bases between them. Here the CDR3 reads CASSLERGRDTQYF. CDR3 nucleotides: TGTGCCAGCAGTTTAGAAAGAGGAAGGGATACGCAGTATTTT.

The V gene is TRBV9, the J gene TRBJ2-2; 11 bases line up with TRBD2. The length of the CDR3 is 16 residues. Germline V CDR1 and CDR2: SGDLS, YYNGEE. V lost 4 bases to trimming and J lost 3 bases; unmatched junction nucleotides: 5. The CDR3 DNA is TGTGCCAGCAGCCCTCATAGCGGGAGGGACACCGGGGAGCTGTTTTTT. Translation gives CASSPHSGRDTGELFF.

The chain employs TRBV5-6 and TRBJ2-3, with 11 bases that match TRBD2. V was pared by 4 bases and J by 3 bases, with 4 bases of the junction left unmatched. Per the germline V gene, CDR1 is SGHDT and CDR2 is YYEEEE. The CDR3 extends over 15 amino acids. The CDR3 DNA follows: TGTGCCAGCAGCGAACTAGCGGGAGAAACAGATACGCAGTATTTT. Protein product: CASSELAGETDTQYF.

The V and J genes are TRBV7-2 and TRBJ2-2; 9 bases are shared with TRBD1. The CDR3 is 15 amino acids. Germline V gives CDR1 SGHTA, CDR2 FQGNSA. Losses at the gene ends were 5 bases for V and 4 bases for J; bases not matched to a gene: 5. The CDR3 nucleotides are TGTGCCAGCAGCCTAATGGACAGGGGCACCGGGGAGCTGTTTTTT. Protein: CASSLMDRGTGELFF.

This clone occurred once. The CDR3 bases are TGTGCCAGCAGCTTAGGAACTGAAGCTTTCTTT. Translation gives CASSLGTEAFF. The chain recombines TRBV7-9 with TRBJ1-1, with no clear D. The V end was cut by 1 base, the J end by 5 bases, with 2 bases between. The CDR3 contains 11 residues. From germline, CDR1 is SEHNR and CDR2 FQNEAQ (reference sequence). Using reference TRBV7-9 and TRBJ1-1 for the parts outside the CDR3, the full variable domain is DTGVSQNPRHKITKRGQNVTFRCDPISEHNRLYWYRQTLGQGPEFLTYFQNEAQLEKSRLLSDRFSAERPKGSFSTLEIQRTEQGDSAMYLCASSLGTEAFFGQGTRLTVV.

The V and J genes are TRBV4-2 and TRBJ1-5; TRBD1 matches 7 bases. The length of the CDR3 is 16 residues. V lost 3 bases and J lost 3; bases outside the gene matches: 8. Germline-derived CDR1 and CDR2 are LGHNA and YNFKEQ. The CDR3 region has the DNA TGTGCCAGCAGCCAGGGGGCCGGGACAGACAATCAGCCCCAGCATTTT. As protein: CASSQGAGTDNQPQHF.

CDR3 loop: CASSLGTSGSQFF. DNA for the CDR3: TGTGCCAGCAGCTTGGGGACTAGCGGGAGTCAGTTCTTC. The chain uses TRBV5-4 and TRBJ2-1, with 13 bases that match TRBD2. The CDR3 spans 13 residues. Germline trimming cut 0 bases from V and 13 bases from J; bases unmatched to any gene: 1. Per germline, CDR1 SGHNT and CDR2 YYREEE (reference sequence).

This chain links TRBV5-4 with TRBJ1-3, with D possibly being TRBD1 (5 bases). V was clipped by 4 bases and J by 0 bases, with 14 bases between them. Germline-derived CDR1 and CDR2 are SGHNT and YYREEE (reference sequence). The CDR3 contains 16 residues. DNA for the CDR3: TGTGCCAGCAGCAGGACAACCCCAAGCTCTGGAAACACCATATATTTT. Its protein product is CASSRTTPSSGNTIYF. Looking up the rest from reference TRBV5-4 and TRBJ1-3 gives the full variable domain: ETGVTQSPTHLIKTRGQQVTLRCSSQSGHNTVSWYQQALGQGPQFIFQYYREEENGRGNFPPRFSGLQFPNYSSELNVNALELDDSALYLCASSRTTPSSGNTIYFGEGSWLTVV.